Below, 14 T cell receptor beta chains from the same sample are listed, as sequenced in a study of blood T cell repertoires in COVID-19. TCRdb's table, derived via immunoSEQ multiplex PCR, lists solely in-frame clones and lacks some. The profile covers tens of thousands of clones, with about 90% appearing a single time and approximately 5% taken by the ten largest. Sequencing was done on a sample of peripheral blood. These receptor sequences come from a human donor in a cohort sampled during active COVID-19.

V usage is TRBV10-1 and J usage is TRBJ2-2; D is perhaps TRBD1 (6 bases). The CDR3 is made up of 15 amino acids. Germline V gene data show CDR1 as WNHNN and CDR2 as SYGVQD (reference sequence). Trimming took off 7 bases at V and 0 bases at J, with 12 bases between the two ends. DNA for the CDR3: TGCGCCAGCACCTACAGGGTTTCGAACACCGGGGAGCTGTTTTTT. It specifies CASTYRVSNTGELFF.

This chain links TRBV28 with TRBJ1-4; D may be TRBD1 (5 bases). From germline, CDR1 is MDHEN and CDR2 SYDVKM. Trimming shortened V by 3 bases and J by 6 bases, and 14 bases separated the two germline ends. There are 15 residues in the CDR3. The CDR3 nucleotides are TGTGCCAGCAGTTTTCGCGGGGCGGGAGATGAAAAACTGTTTTTT. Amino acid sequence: CASSFRGAGDEKLFF.

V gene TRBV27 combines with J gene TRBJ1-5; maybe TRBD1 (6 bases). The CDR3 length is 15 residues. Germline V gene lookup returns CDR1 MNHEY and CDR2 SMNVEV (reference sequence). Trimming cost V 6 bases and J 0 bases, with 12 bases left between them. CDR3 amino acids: CASSPRGHSNQPQHF. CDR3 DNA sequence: TGTGCCAGCAGCCCCAGGGGCCATAGCAATCAGCCCCAGCATTTT.

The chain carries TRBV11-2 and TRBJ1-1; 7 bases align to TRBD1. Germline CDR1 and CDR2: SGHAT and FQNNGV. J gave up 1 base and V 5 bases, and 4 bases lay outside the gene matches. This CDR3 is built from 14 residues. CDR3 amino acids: CASSTDRRNTEAFF. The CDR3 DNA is TGTGCCAGCAGCACGGACAGGAGGAACACTGAAGCTTTCTTT.

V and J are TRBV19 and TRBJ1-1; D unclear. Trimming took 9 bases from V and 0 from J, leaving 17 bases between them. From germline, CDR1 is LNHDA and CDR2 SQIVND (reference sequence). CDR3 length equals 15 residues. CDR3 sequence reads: CASSRSGRLNTEAFF. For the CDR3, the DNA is TGTGCCAGCTCTCGCAGCGGGAGGCTGAACACTGAAGCTTTCTTT.

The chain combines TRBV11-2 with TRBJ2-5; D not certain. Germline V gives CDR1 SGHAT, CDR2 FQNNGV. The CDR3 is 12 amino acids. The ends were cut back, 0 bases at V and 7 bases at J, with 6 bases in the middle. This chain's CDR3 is CASSLDGLTQYF. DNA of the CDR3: TGTGCCAGCAGCTTAGACGGGTTGACCCAGTACTTC.

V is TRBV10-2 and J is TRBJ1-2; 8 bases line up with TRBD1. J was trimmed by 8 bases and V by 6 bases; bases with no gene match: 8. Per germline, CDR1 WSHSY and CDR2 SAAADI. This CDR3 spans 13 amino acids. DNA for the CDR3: TGCGCCAGCAGAGCGACAGGGGAGACGGGCTACACCTTC. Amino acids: CASRATGETGYTF.

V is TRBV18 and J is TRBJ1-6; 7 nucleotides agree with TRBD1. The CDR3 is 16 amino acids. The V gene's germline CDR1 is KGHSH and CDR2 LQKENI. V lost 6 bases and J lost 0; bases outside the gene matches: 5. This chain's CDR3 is CASSKEGASYNSPLHF. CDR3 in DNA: TGTGCCAGCTCTAAAGAGGGGGCCTCCTATAATTCACCCCTCCACTTT.

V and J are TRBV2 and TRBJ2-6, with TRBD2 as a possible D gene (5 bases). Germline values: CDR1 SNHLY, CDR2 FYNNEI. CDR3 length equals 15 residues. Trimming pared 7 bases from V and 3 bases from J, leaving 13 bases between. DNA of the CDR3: TGTGCCAGCACCCAGACCGCGGGTGGGGCCAACGTCCTGACTTTC. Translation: CASTQTAGGANVLTF.

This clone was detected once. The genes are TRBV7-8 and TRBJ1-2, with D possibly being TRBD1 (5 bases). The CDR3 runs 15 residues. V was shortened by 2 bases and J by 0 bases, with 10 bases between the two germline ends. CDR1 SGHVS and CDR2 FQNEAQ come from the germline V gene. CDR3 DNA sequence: TGTGCCAGCAGCTTACGGGACTACTCTAACTATGGCTACACCTTC. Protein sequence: CASSLRDYSNYGYTF.

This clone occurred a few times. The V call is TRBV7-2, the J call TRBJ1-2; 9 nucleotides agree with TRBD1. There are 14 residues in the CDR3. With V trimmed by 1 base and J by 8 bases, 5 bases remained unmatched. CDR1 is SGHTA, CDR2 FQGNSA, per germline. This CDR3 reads CASSLDTGGVGYTF. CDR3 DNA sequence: TGTGCCAGCAGCTTAGATACAGGGGGCGTAGGCTACACCTTC.

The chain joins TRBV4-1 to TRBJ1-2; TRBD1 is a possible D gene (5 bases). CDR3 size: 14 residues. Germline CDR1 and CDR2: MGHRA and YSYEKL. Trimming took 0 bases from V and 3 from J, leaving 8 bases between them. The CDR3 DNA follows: TGCGCCAGCAGCCAAGATATCAGGGACTATGGCTACACCTTC. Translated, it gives CASSQDIRDYGYTF.

CDR3 DNA: TGTGCCAGCAGTTGGATCAGGGGATCTGGAAACACCATATATTTT. Encoded protein: CASSWIRGSGNTIYF. This chain uses TRBV28 with TRBJ1-3; D possibly corresponds to TRBD1 (6 bases). The length of the CDR3 is 15 residues. Per the germline V gene, CDR1 is MDHEN and CDR2 is SYDVKM. The V and J ends lost 4 bases and 1 base respectively, with 11 bases between them.

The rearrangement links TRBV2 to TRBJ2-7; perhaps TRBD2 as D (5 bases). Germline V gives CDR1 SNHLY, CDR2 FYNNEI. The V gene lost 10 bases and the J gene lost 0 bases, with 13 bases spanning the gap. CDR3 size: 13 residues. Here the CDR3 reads CATQTGNSYEQYF. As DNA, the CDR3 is TGTGCCACCCAAACGGGGAACTCCTACGAGCAGTACTTC.